This T cell receptor beta chain is drawn from a study of T cell changes during pregnancy in multiple sclerosis. Some clones are missing from TCRdb's copy, which holds only in-frame ones; the method was immunoSEQ multiplex PCR. This repertoire shows approximately 100,000 clones, approximately 94% found once; its top ten account for approximately 1%. Germline V gives CDR1 SGHKS, CDR2 YYEKEE (reference sequence). Trimming took off 4 bases at V and 5 bases at J, with 9 bases between the two ends. This CDR3 is built from 12 residues. This clone appeared a single time. The sequence was obtained from a female donor with multiple sclerosis, enrolled in a pregnancy study. The gene calls are TRBV5-5 and TRBJ1-2; D ambiguous. Sequenced material: peripheral blood, taken before pregnancy. CDR3: CASSGLGYGYTF. CDR3 in DNA: TGTGCCAGCAGCGGACTAGGGTATGGCTACACCTTC.